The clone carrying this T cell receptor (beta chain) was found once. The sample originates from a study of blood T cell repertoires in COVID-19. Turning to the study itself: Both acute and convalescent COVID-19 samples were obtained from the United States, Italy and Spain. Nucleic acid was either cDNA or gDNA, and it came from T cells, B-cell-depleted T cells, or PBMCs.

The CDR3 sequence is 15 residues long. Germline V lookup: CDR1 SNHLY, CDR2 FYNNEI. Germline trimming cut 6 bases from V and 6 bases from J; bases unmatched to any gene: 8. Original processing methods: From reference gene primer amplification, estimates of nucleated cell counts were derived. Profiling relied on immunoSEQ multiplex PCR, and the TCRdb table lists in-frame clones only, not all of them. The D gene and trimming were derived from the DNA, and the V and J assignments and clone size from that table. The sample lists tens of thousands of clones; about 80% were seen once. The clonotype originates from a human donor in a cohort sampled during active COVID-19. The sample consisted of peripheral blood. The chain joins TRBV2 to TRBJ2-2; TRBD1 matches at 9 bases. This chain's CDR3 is CASSRDRVGAGELFF. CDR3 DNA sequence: TGTGCCAGCAGCAGGGACAGGGTGGGAGCCGGGGAGCTGTTTTTT.